The rows below give T cell receptor beta chains drawn from one sample of a study of control samples from healthy donors and cancer patients. TCRdb keeps only in-frame clones here, not all; method: immunoSEQ multiplex PCR. The sample holds 40,000 to 65,000 clones, 87% seen once. Sequenced input: PBMCs. Receptors originate from a man aged 55 to 69 with head and neck cancer. Both conserved end residues are trimmed from each CDR3.

v_call	j_call	cdr3_aa
TRBV5-5	TRBJ2-3	ASSLGGYTDTQY
TRBV10-3	TRBJ1-3	AISGAGAGNTIY
TRBV9	TRBJ2-7	ASSVETGSSYEQY
TRBV7-8	TRBJ2-7	ASSLWAARSHEQY
TRBV25-1	TRBJ1-2	ASSEGGVNYGYT
TRBV7-9	TRBJ2-2	ASSLPGLAGAGELF
TRBV20-1	TRBJ2-1	SAAYDEQF
TRBV9	TRBJ2-2	ASSTSTGELF
TRBV28	TRBJ2-7	ASSPITSGYEQY
TRBV28	TRBJ2-5	ASSLVSGSVGETQY
TRBV28	TRBJ2-7	ASGATVTYEQY
TRBV29-1	TRBJ1-1	SVGQGAWTEAF
TRBV5-1	TRBJ2-1	ASSFSLAGEDYNEQF
TRBV7-2	TRBJ2-7	ASSLVATADYEQY